What follows are 30 T cell receptor beta chains derived from one specimen sequenced in a study of tumor and adjacent non-tumor tissue in lung cancer. This sample's RNA came from whole unsorted tissue. This non-tumor lung sample came from over 3 cm beyond the tumor edge. Three rounds of nested PCR, following a modified ARM-PCR protocol, produced the TCRbeta library. Using its own MiXCR run on the multiplex PCR reads, TCRdb lists one record per CDR3 protein. The profile covers 70,000 to 90,000 distinct CDR3 sequences, with approximately 71% appearing a single time and around a quarter taken by the ten largest. The sample taken for sequencing was distant non-tumor lung tissue. The receptors were gathered from a woman between 50 and 59 years old with non-small cell lung cancer.

As concerns this clonotype: A much bigger clone sits one base away, suggesting this may be a read error. J is TRBJ2-1 and V is TRBV20-1; D tentatively reads TRBD1 or TRBD2 (5 bases each). CDR1 and CDR2 (germline): DFQATT, SNEGSKA (reference sequence). Trimming removed 0 bases from V and 4 bases from J, with 13 bases in between. CDR3 size: 15 residues. CDR3 in DNA: TGCAGTGCTAGAGATGCGTGGGACGGTTACAATGAGCAGTTCTTC. Amino acids: CSARDAWDGYNEQFF.

A remark on this clonotype: This sequence may be a read error, since a much larger clone differs from it by one base. The chain has TRBV12-3 or TRBV12-4 and TRBJ1-2; no definite D call. The CDR3 is 14 amino acids. V was clipped by 7 bases and J by 8 bases, with 20 bases between them. The CDR3 sequence: CASTQYGPLRGYTF. Here the CDR3 DNA reads TGTGCCAGCACCCAATACGGACCACTAAGGGGCTACACCTTC.

For this clonotype: One end of the junction varies from germline; a read error may be responsible. The chain employs TRBV4-1 and TRBJ1-1; D may be TRBD1 (6 bases). The CDR3 has 16 amino acids. CDR1 and CDR2 (germline): MGHRA, YSYEKL. CDR3 protein: CSSSQDLNRVDTEAIF. As DNA, the CDR3 is TGCTCCAGCAGCCAAGATCTCAACAGGGTCGACACTGAAGCTATCTTT.

On this clonotype: At one end the junction does not follow the germline gene, possibly because of a read error. The chain has TRBV7-8 and TRBJ2-3; 9 nucleotides agree with TRBD2. Germline loops: CDR1 SGHVS, CDR2 FQNEAQ. The CDR3 runs to 14 residues. The CDR3 loop reads CASSRTSESDMQYF. The CDR3 DNA reads as TGTGCCAGCAGCCGGACTAGCGAGAGTGATATGCAGTATTTT.

The genes are TRBV29-1 and TRBJ1-5; TRBD1 might be the D (6 bases). The V end was cut by 6 bases, the J end by 11 bases, with 23 bases between. Germline lookup yields CDR1 SQVTM and CDR2 ANQGSEA. CDR3 length: 14 amino acids. The CDR3 loop is CSVAGRGGLNAQHF. CDR3 in DNA: TGCAGCGTAGCGGGCAGGGGAGGGTTAAATGCCCAGCATTTT.

Turning to this clonotype: The junction does not match germline at one end; this may be a read error. The V and J genes are TRBV11-3 and TRBJ2-7, with TRBD1 matching 7 bases. There are 14 residues in the CDR3. CDR1 is SGHNT, CDR2 YENEEA, per germline. The CDR3 coding sequence is TGTGCCAGCAGCTCCGGACAGGTCCCCTACGGGCAGTACTTC. Translation gives CASSSGQVPYGQYF.

As to this clonotype: In this CDR3 the conserved last residue, phenylalanine or tryptophan, is missing, so a read error is likely. The DNA is omitted, as the CDR3 cannot be located on it reliably, and the CDR3 follows TCRdb's listing. This chain connects TRBV21-1 to TRBJ2-5; the table's D gene call, TRBD1, was not cross checked with the DNA. TRBV21-1 counts as a pseudogene. The CDR3 contains 14 residues when both ends are counted. This CDR3 is CASSNPDFEETQYL.

A remark on this clonotype: Sequence at one end of the junction differs from germline and may be a read error. This chain links TRBV4-1 with TRBJ2-5, with D tentatively TRBD2 (6 bases). The germline CDR1 and CDR2 sequences are MGHRA and YSYEKL. CDR3 size: 15 residues. The CDR3 spells CASSLELRSRETQYF. In nucleotides, the CDR3 is TGCGCCAGCAGTCTAGAATTGCGTTCCCGGGAGACACAGTACTTC.

In regard to this clonotype: Mismatch with germline at one junction end may stem from a read error. The genes are TRBV6-5 and TRBJ1-1; perhaps TRBD1 as D (5 bases). Germline loops: CDR1 MNHEY, CDR2 SVGAGI. The CDR3 extends over 13 amino acids. The CDR3 region is CASSYSGALEAYF. The CDR3 region has the DNA TGTGCCAGCAGTTACTCAGGGGCCCTTGAAGCATACTTT.

With respect to this clonotype: A much larger clone lies one base from this, so it may be a read error. J is TRBJ2-3 and V is TRBV12-3 or TRBV12-4; TRBD1 is a possible D gene (5 bases). The CDR3 length is 14 residues. Here the CDR3 reads CASSLLGRTDAQYF. The CDR3 bases are TGTGCCAGCAGTCTCTTGGGGCGCACAGATGCGCAGTATTTT.

This clonotype was recorded at least ten times. V gene TRBV30 combines with J gene TRBJ1-2, with 7 bases fitting TRBD1. CDR1 and CDR2 (germline): GTSNPN, SVGIG (reference sequence). This CDR3 region has 15 residues. V shed 5 bases and J 4 bases; nucleotides not matched to a gene: 13. The CDR3 bases are TGTGCCTGGTGTCCCTCCGGGACAGTGATCTATGGCTACACCTTC. Its translation is CAWCPSGTVIYGYTF.

Comments on this clonotype: The CDR3 ends on some other residue instead of the conserved phenylalanine or tryptophan, so this is likely a read error. This sequence joins TRBV11-2 and TRBJ2-2; D gene uncertain. Per the germline V gene, CDR1 is SGHAT and CDR2 is FQNNGV. This CDR3 is 12 amino acids long. The CDR3 DNA reads TGTGCCACCAGCCCTGACACCGGGGAGCTGTTTATT. This gives the protein CATSPDTGELFI.

This chain links TRBV6-2 or TRBV6-3 with TRBJ2-2, with D possibly matching TRBD1 (6 bases). Germline V gives CDR1 MNHEY, CDR2 SVGEGT. The CDR3 runs 14 residues. V lost 7 bases and J 9 bases, leaving 18 bases between the germline ends. The CDR3 loop reads CASNLAGETRELFF. CDR3 bases: TGTGCCAGCAATTTGGCAGGGGAGACCCGGGAGCTGTTTTTT.

This clonotype was counted once. The chain recombines TRBV5-6 with TRBJ2-3, with 9 bases matching TRBD2. The CDR3 sequence is 15 residues long. In germline, CDR1 is SGHDT, CDR2 YYEEEE. V shed 9 bases, J shed 5 bases, and the junction held 13 bases outside the gene matches. This CDR3 reads CANSQLAGARDTQYF. Written as DNA, the CDR3 is TGTGCCAACAGTCAATTAGCGGGAGCAAGAGATACGCAGTATTTT.

As concerns this clonotype: The junction differs from germline at one of its ends, possibly a read error. The V and J genes are TRBV4-3 and TRBJ2-6, with D possibly matching TRBD1 (5 bases). Germline loops: CDR1 LGHNA, CDR2 YSLEER. The CDR3 is 19 residues long. This CDR3 reads CASSQGSGGYLSGANVMTF. The CDR3 region has the DNA TGCGCCAGCAGCCAAGGTTCTGGCGGATACCTCTCTGGGGCCAACGTCATGACTTTC.

This clonotype came up a few times. This sequence joins TRBV28 and TRBJ1-5; possible D gene TRBD1, 5 bases. The V gene lost 6 bases and the J gene lost 5 bases, with 20 bases spanning the gap. Germline V gene data show CDR1 as MDHEN and CDR2 as SYDVKM. The CDR3 length is 16 residues. The CDR3 spells CASSSTSPGPDQPQHF. The CDR3, as DNA: TGTGCCAGCAGCTCAACCTCCCCGGGACCCGATCAGCCCCAGCATTTT.

Many counts were recorded for this clonotype. V usage is TRBV10-3 and J usage is TRBJ2-5; D gene unclear. This CDR3 has 15 residues. Germline V gene sequence: CDR1 ENHRY, CDR2 SYGVKD. V gave up 3 bases and J gave up 0 bases, with 11 bases separating them. CDR3 protein: CAISDRVADQETQYF. CDR3 DNA: TGTGCCATCAGTGACCGGGTAGCCGACCAAGAGACCCAGTACTTC.

Remarks on this clonotype: Its ends do not fully match the called genes, so a read error is possible. The genes are TRBV10-3 and TRBJ2-2, with unresolved D. The CDR3 runs to 14 residues. Germline values: CDR1 ENHRY, CDR2 SYGVKD. The DNA of the CDR3 is TGTGCCATAAGTGAGTCGATGGCAGACGAGGATCTGTTTTTT. It codes for CAISESMADEDLFF.

CDR3: CASSWGRLAGGPCKTQYF. For the CDR3, the DNA is TGCGCCAGCAGCTGGGGCCGACTAGCGGGAGGGCCCTGTAAGACCCAGTACTTC. This chain joins TRBV5-1 and TRBJ2-5, with 14 bases aligning to TRBD2. V shed 3 bases, J shed 6 bases, and the junction held 13 bases outside the gene matches. Germline CDR1 reads SGHRS; CDR2 reads YFSETQ. The CDR3 has 18 amino acids.

Turning to this clonotype: The germline gene is not matched at one end of the junction; a read error may be the cause. This chain connects TRBV11-1 to TRBJ2-7, with D perhaps being TRBD1 or TRBD2 (5 bases each). The CDR3 runs 15 residues. Germline CDR1 SGHAT, CDR2 FQDESV (reference sequence). The CDR3 nucleotides are TGTACCAACAGCTCGATAGGGTCGACATGGGACGAGCCGTATTTC. Protein: CTNSSIGSTWDEPYF. The variable domain in full, with the rest retrieved from reference TRBV11-1 and TRBJ2-7, is EAEVAQSPRYKITEKSQAVAFWCDPISGHATLYWYRQILGQGPELLVQFQDESVVDDSQLPKDRFSAERLKGVDSTLKIQPAELGDSAMYLCTNSSIGSTWDEPYFGPGTRLTVT.

This rearrangement joins TRBV4-3 to TRBJ2-3; 9 bases are shared with TRBD2. The CDR3 runs to 19 residues. Germline V gene sequence: CDR1 LGHNA, CDR2 YSLEER. After removal of 3 bases from V and 4 bases from J, the junction contained 17 bases not matched to a gene. The CDR3: CASSHEGSGRPVRADTQYF. The CDR3 nucleotides are TGCGCCAGCAGCCATGAAGGCAGCGGGAGGCCCGTCCGGGCAGATACGCAGTATTTT.

The V call is TRBV6-6, the J call TRBJ2-2; D gene unclear. Germline V lookup: CDR1 MNHNY, CDR2 SVGAGI (reference sequence). This CDR3 is built from 13 residues. Trimming stripped 2 bases from V and 7 bases from J, with 8 bases between. CDR3 in DNA: TGTGCCAGCAGTTACATCAGAGTCGGGGAGCTGTTTTTT. Its protein is CASSYIRVGELFF.

The V and J genes are TRBV28 and TRBJ1-1; 10 bases are a match to TRBD1. From germline, CDR1 is MDHEN and CDR2 SYDVKM. The V segment lost 4 bases and the J segment 13 bases; nucleotides outside the gene matches: 21. CDR3 length: 17 amino acids. CDR3 nucleotides: TGTGCCAGCAGTTCGACTGACAGGGGGCCCCAGCACACTGGAGTTTTCTTT. Its translation is CASSSTDRGPQHTGVFF.

As concerns this clonotype: One junction end disagrees with the germline gene, perhaps due to a read error. The V gene is TRBV18, the J gene TRBJ2-1; 7 nucleotides match TRBD2. CDR1 is KGHSH, CDR2 LQKENI, per germline. The CDR3 spans 18 residues. The CDR3 protein is CANSPTGRNPLEYNEQFF. In DNA, the CDR3 is TGTGCCAACTCACCTACCGGGAGGAACCCATTAGAATACAATGAGCAGTTCTTC.

A note on this clonotype: At one boundary the junction diverges from the germline segment, which might be a read error. The chain recombines TRBV12-3 or TRBV12-4 with TRBJ2-6; a weak D match, TRBD1 (6 bases). CDR3 length: 16 amino acids. CDR3 nucleotides: TGTGCCAGCAGCCCCCTTGGGTGTCTGGGGGCCAACGTTCTGACTTTC. Translated, it gives CASSPLGCLGANVLTF.

Notes on this clonotype: The junction departs from germline at one end; a sequencing error may be responsible. The CDR3 DNA sequence: TGTGTCACCAGTGATTTGCAGTCGAGCGCGCTCAATGAGCAGTTCTTC. Translation gives CVTSDLQSSALNEQFF. The chain combines TRBV24-1 with TRBJ2-1; no clear D gene. CDR1 KGHDR and CDR2 SFDVKD come from the germline V gene. This CDR3 is 16 amino acids long.

Concerning this clonotype itself: The junction departs from the called germline gene at one end, perhaps through a read error. This sequence joins TRBV6-5 and TRBJ2-1; D may match TRBD1 or TRBD2 (5 bases each). The germline V gene has CDR1 MNHEY and CDR2 SVGAGI. CDR3 length: 15 amino acids. CDR3 sequence (DNA): TGTGCCAGCAGTTTAGACAGAGGGTCCTACAATGAGCAGCTCTTC. Amino acids: CASSLDRGSYNEQLF.

The CDR3 DNA sequence: TGTGCCAGCAGCGTGATACTGCAGTACTTC. As protein: CASSVILQYF. This chain connects TRBV11-1 to TRBJ2-7; no clear D. The ends were cut back, 5 bases at V and 9 bases at J, with 8 bases in the middle. The germline V gene has CDR1 SGHAT and CDR2 FQDESV (reference sequence). This CDR3 contains 10 residues.

This clonotype was seen at least ten times. The chain employs TRBV12-3 or TRBV12-4 and TRBJ2-7; 8 bases map to TRBD1. V shed 3 bases, J shed 6 bases, and the junction held 22 bases outside the gene matches. This CDR3 is 19 amino acids long. The CDR3 sequence: CASSLCFGWSGDRPCEQYF. CDR3 nucleotide sequence: TGTGCCAGCAGTTTGTGTTTTGGTTGGTCGGGGGACAGGCCGTGCGAGCAGTACTTC.

The table lists this clonotype with a few counts. This may arise from a read error, as a much more abundant clone is one base away. This chain joins TRBV20-1 and TRBJ1-1; a possible D gene is TRBD1 (6 bases). The CDR3 extends over 15 amino acids. Per germline, CDR1 DFQATT and CDR2 SNEGSKA (reference sequence). The CDR3 nucleotides read TGCAATGCTAGAGATTTTCGGGGGCTGGACACTGAAGCTTTCTTT. Its protein product is CNARDFRGLDTEAFF.